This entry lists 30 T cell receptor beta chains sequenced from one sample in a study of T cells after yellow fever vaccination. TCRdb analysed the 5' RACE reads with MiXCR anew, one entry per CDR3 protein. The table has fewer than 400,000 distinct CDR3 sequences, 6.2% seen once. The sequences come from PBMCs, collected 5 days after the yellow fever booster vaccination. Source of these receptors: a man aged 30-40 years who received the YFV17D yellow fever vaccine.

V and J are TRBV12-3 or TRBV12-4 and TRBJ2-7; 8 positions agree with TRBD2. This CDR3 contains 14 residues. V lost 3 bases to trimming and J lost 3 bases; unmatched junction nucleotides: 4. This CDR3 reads CASSFRLASYEQYF. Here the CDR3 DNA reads TGTGCCAGCAGTTTTAGACTAGCGAGCTACGAGCAGTACTTC.

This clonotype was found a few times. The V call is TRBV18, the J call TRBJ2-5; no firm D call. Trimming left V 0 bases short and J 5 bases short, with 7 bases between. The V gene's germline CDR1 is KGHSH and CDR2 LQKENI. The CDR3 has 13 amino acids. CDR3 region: CASSPPIGETQYF. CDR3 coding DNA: TGTGCCAGCTCACCACCGATTGGGGAGACCCAGTACTTC.

The CDR3, as DNA: TGCGCCAGCAGCTTGGTCTTAGCTAGCGGTCACTCCTACAATGAGCAGTTCTTC. It specifies CASSLVLASGHSYNEQFF. V and J are TRBV5-1 and TRBJ2-1, with 7 nucleotides matching TRBD2. Losses at the gene ends were 0 bases for V and 0 bases for J; bases not matched to a gene: 9. This CDR3 has 18 residues. The germline V gene has CDR1 SGHRS and CDR2 YFSETQ.

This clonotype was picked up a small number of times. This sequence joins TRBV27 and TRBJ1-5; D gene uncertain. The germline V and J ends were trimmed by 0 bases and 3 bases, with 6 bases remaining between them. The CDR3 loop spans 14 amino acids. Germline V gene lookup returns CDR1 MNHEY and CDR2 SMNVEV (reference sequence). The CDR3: CASSLSGYNQPQHF. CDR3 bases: TGTGCCAGCAGTTTATCGGGGTACAATCAGCCCCAGCATTTT.

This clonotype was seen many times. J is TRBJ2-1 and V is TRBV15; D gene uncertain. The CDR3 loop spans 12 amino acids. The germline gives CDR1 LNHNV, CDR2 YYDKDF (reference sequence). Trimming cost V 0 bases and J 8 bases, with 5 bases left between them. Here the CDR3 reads CATSREFDEQFF. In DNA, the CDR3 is TGTGCCACCAGCAGAGAATTCGATGAGCAGTTCTTC.

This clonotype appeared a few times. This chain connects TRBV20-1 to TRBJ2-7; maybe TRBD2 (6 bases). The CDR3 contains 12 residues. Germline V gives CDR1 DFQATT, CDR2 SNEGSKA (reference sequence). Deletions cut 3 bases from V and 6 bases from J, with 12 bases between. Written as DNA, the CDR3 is TGCAGTGCTAGTGTGCGGGACCGCGAGCAGTACTTC. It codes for CSASVRDREQYF.

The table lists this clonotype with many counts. DNA of the CDR3: TGTGCCAGCAGTTTGTCAGGGAAGAACTACGAGCAGTACTTC. Translating gives CASSLSGKNYEQYF. This chain links TRBV28 with TRBJ2-7, with D possibly TRBD1 on 5 matching bases. The CDR3 covers 14 residues. Trimming removed 3 bases from V and 3 bases from J, with 12 bases in between. From germline, CDR1 is MDHEN and CDR2 SYDVKM.

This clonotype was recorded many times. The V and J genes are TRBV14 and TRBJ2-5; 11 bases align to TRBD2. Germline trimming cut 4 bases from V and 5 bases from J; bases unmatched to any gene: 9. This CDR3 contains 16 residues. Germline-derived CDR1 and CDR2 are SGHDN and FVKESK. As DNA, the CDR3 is TGTGCCAGCAGCCCCGCTCTAGCGGGAGGTGCGGAGACCCAGTACTTC. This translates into CASSPALAGGAETQYF.

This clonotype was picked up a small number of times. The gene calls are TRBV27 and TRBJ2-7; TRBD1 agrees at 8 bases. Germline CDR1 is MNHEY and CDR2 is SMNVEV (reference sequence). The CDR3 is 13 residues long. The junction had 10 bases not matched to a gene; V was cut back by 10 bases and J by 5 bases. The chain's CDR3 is CATRTGIEDEQYF. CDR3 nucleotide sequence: TGTGCCACCCGGACAGGGATAGAAGACGAGCAGTACTTC.

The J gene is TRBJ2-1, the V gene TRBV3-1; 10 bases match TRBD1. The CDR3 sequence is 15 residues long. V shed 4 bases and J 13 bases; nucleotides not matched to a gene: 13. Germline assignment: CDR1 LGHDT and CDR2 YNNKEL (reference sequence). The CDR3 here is CASSPRDRGPVGQFF. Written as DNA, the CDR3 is TGTGCCAGCAGCCCCCGGGACAGGGGACCCGTGGGTCAGTTCTTC.

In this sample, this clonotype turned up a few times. The CDR3 loop reads CASAGLAGYNEQFF. CDR3 DNA sequence: TGTGCCAGCGCAGGACTAGCGGGGTACAATGAGCAGTTCTTC. The chain carries TRBV18 and TRBJ2-1; 12 bases fit TRBD2. The CDR3 runs to 14 residues. Germline V gene sequence: CDR1 KGHSH, CDR2 LQKENI. V trimming: 8 bases; J trimming: 4 bases; junction bases outside the gene matches: 3.

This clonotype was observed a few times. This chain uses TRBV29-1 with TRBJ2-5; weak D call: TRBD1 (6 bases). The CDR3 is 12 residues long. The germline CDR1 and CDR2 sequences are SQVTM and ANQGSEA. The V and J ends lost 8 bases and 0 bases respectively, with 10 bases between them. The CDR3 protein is CSTTGNQETQYF. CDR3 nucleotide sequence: TGCAGCACCACAGGGAACCAAGAGACCCAGTACTTC.

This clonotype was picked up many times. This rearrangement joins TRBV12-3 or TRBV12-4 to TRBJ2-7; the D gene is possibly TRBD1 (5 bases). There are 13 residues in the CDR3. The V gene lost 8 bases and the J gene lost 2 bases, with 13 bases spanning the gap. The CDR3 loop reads CASGDSSPYEQYF. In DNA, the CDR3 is TGTGCCAGCGGAGACAGTTCCCCCTACGAGCAGTACTTC.

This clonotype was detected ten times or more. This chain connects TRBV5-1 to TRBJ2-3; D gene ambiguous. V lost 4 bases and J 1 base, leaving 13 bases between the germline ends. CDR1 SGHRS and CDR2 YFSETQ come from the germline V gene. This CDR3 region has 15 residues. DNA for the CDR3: TGCGCCAGCAGCAGAGCCGGCGGCGGCACAGATACGCAGTATTTT. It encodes CASSRAGGGTDTQYF.

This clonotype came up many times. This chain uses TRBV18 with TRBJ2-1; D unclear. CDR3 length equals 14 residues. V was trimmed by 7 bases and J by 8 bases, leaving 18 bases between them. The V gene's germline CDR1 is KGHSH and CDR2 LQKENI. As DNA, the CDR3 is TGTGCCAGCTTCCGCGGCTGGGGAAATGATGAGCAGTTCTTC. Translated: CASFRGWGNDEQFF.

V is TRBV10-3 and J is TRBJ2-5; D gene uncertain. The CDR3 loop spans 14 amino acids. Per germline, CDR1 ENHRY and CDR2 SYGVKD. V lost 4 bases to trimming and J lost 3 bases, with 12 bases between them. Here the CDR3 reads CAISGASTKETQYF. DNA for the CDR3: TGTGCCATCAGTGGCGCATCAACCAAAGAGACCCAGTACTTC.

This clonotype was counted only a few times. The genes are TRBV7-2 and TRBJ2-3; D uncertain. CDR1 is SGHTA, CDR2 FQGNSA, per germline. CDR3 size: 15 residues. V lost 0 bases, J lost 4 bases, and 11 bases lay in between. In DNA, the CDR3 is TGTGCCAGCAGCTTAGCCCCTCCCCCCGCAGATACGCAGTATTTT. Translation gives CASSLAPPPADTQYF.

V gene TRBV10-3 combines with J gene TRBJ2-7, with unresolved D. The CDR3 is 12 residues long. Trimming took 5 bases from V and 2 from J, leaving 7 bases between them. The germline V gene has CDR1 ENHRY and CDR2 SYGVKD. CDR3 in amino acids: CAISSDPYEQYF. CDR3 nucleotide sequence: TGTGCCATCAGTTCTGACCCCTACGAGCAGTACTTC.

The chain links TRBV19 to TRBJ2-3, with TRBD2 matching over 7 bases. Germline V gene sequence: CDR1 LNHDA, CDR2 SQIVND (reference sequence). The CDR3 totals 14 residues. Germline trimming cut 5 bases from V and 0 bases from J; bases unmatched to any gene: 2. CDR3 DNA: TGTGCCAGTAGTGAGCGGGACAGCACAGATACGCAGTATTTT. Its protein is CASSERDSTDTQYF.

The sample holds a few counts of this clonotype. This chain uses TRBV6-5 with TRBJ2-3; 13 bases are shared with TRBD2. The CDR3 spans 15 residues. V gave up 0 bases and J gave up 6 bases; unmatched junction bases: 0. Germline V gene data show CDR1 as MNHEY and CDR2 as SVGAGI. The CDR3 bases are TGTGCCAGCAGTTACTCGACTAGCGGGAGGGATACGCAGTATTTT. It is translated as CASSYSTSGRDTQYF.

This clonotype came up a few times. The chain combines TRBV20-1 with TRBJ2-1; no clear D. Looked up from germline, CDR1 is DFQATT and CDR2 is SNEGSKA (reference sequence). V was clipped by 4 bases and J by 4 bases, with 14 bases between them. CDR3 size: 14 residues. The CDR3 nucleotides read TGCAGTGCTAACCGGGCCCAAGATTACAATGAGCAGTTCTTC. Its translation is CSANRAQDYNEQFF.

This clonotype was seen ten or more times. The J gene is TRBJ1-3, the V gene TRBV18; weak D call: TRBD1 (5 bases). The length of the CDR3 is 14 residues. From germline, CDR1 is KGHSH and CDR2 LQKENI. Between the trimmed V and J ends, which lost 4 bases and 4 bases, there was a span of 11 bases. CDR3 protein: CASSLPGSGNTIYF. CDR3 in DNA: TGTGCCAGCTCACTACCAGGGTCGGGAAACACCATATATTTT. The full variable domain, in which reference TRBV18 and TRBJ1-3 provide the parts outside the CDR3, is NAGVMQNPRHLVRRRGQEARLRCSPMKGHSHVYWYRQLPEEGLKFMVYLQKENIIDESGMPKERFSAEFPKEGPSILRIQQVVRGDSAAYFCASSLPGSGNTIYFGEGSWLTVV.

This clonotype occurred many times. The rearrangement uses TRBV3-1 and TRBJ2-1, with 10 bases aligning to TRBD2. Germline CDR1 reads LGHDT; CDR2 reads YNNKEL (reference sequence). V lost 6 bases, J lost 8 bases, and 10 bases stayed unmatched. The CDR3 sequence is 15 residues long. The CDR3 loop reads CASRRGVAGGYEQFF. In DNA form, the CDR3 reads TGTGCCAGCAGACGGGGAGTAGCGGGAGGCTATGAGCAGTTCTTC.

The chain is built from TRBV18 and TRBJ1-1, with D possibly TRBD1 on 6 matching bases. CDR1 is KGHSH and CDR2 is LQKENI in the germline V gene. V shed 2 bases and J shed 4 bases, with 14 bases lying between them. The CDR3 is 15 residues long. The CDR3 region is CASSPMRGPGTEAFF. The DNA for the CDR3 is TGTGCCAGCTCACCAATGCGGGGGCCGGGCACTGAAGCTTTCTTT.

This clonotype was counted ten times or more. The DNA of the CDR3 is TGTGCCAGCAGCTTAAGGTCGGCTGGCGGGAGGAGAAACTACGAGCAGTACTTC. Its translation is CASSLRSAGGRRNYEQYF. This chain connects TRBV11-2 to TRBJ2-7; TRBD2 matches at 8 bases. The V gene's germline CDR1 is SGHAT and CDR2 FQNNGV. The V and J ends lost 2 bases and 3 bases, in that order; junction bases with no gene match: 15. The CDR3 totals 18 residues. The full variable domain, with the rest looked up from reference TRBV11-2 and TRBJ2-7, is EAGVAQSPRYKIIEKRQSVAFWCNPISGHATLYWYQQILGQGPKLLIQFQNNGVVDDSQLPKDRFSAERLKGVDSTLKIQPAKLEDSAVYLCASSLRSAGGRRNYEQYFGPGTRLTVT.

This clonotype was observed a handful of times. CDR3 DNA sequence: TGTGCCAGCAGTTTTATAGGCTCTAGCGGAGGGGAGGAGACCCAGTACTTC. Translation gives CASSFIGSSGGEETQYF. The V gene is TRBV12-3 or TRBV12-4, the J gene TRBJ2-5; 7 bases line up with TRBD2. J gave up 5 bases and V 3 bases, and 15 bases lay outside the gene matches. The CDR3 runs 17 residues.

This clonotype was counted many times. The CDR3 region has the DNA TGCGCCAGCAGCCGTCCCTCTGATGAGCAGTTCTTC. Protein: CASSRPSDEQFF. The chain is built from TRBV5-1 and TRBJ2-1; the D is unclear. The germline V gene encodes CDR1 SGHRS and CDR2 YFSETQ. The germline V and J ends were trimmed by 4 bases and 8 bases, with 10 bases remaining between them. This CDR3 comprises 12 residues.

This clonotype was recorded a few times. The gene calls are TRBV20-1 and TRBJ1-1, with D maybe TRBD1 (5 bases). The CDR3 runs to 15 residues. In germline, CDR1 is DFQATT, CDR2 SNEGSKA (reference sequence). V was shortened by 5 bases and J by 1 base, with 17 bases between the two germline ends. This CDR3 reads CSAYAGGTKNTEAFF. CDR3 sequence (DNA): TGCAGTGCTTACGCCGGGGGAACGAAGAACACTGAAGCTTTCTTT.

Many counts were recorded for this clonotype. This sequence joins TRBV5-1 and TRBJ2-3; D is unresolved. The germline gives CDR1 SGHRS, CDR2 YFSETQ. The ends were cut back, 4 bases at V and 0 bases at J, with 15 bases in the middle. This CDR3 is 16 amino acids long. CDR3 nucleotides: TGCGCCAGCAGCGTCTCTGGAACAACTAGCACAGATACGCAGTATTTT. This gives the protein CASSVSGTTSTDTQYF.

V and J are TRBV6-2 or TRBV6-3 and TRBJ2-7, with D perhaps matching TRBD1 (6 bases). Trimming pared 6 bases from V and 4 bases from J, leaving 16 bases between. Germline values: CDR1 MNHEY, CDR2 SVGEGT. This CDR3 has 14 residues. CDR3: CASRTPGQTYEQYF. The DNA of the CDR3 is TGTGCCAGCAGGACCCCGGGACAAACTTACGAGCAGTACTTC.